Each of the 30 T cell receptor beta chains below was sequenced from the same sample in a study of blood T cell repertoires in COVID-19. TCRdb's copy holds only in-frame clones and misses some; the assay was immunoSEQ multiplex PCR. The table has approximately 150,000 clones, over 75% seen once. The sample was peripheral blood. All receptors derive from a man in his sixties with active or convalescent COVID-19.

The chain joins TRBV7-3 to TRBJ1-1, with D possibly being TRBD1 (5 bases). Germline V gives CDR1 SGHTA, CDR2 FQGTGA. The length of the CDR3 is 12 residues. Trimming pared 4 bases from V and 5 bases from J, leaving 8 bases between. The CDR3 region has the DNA TGTGCCAGCAGCTGGGGGGATACTGAAGCTTTCTTT. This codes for CASSWGDTEAFF.

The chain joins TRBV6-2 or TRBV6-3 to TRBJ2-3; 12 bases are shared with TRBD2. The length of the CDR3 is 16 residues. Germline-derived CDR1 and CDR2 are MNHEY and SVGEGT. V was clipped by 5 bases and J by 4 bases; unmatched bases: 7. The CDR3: CASSRLAGEGADTQYF. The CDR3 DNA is TGTGCCAGCAGTCGACTAGCGGGAGAAGGAGCAGATACGCAGTATTTT.

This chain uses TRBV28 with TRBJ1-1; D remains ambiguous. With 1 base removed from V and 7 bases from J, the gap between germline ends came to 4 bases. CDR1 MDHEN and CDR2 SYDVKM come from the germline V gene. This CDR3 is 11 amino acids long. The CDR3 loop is CASSLYIEAFF. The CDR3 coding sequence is TGTGCCAGCAGTTTATATATTGAAGCTTTCTTT. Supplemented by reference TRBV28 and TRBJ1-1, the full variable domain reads DVKVTQSSRYLVKRTGEKVFLECVQDMDHENMFWYRQDPGLGLRLIYFSYDVKMKEKGDIPEGYSVSREKKERFSLILESASTNQTSMYLCASSLYIEAFFGQGTRLTVV.

CDR3 DNA sequence: TGTGCCAGCTCACCACCGGAGTCTAGGGGCTACACCTTC. It translates to CASSPPESRGYTF. The V and J genes are TRBV18 and TRBJ1-2; no clear D. The CDR3 extends over 13 amino acids. The germline gives CDR1 KGHSH, CDR2 LQKENI. V lost 0 bases and J 8 bases, leaving 10 bases between the germline ends.

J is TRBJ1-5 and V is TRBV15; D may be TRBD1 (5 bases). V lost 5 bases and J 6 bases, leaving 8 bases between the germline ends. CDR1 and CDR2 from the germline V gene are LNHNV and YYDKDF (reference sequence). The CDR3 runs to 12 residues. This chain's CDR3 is CATSVGGQPQHF. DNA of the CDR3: TGTGCCACCAGCGTCGGGGGTCAGCCCCAGCATTTT.

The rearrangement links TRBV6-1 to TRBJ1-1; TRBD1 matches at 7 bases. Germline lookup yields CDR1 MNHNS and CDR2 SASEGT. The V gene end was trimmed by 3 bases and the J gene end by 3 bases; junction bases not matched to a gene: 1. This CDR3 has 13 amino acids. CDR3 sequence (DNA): TGTGCCAGCAGTGACAGGGGGGACACTGAAGCTTTCTTT. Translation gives CASSDRGDTEAFF.

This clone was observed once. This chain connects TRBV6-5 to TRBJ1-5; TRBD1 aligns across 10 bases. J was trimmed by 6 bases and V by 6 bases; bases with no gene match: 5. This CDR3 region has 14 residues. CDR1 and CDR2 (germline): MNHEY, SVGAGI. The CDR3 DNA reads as TGTGCCAGCAGATGGGACAGGGGTGGTCAGCCCCAGCATTTT. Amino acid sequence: CASRWDRGGQPQHF.

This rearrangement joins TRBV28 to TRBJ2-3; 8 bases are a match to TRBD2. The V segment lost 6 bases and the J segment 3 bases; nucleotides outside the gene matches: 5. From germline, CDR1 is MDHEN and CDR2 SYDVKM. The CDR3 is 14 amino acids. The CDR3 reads CASSRGGATDTQYF. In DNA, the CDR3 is TGTGCCAGCAGCCGGGGGGGGGCAACAGATACGCAGTATTTT.

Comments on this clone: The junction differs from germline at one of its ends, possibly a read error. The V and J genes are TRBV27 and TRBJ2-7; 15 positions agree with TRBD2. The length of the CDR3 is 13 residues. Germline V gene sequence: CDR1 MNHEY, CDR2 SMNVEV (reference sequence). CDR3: CASSPRTSGRADF. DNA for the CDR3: TGTGCCAGCAGTCCACGGACTAGCGGGAGGGCCGACTTC.

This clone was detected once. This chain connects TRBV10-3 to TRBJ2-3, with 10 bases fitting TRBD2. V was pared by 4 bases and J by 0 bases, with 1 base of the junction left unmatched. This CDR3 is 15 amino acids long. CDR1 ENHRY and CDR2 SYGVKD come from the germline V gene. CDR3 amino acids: CAISGTSGSTDTQYF. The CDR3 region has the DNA TGTGCCATCAGTGGGACTAGCGGTAGCACAGATACGCAGTATTTT.

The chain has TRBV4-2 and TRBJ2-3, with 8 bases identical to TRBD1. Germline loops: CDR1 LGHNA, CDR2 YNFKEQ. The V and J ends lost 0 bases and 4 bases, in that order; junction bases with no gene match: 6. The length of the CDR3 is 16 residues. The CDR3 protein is CASSQDRAQGADTQYF. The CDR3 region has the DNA TGTGCCAGCAGCCAAGATAGGGCACAGGGGGCAGATACGCAGTATTTT.

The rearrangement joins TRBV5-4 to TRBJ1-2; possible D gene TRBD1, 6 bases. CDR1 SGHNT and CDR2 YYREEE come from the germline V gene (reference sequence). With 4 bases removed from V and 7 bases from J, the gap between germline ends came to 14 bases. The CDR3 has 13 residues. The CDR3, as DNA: TGTGCCAGCAGCATGACAGGTCATGCTGGCTACACCTTC. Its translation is CASSMTGHAGYTF. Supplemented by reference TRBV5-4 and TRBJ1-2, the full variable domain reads ETGVTQSPTHLIKTRGQQVTLRCSSQSGHNTVSWYQQALGQGPQFIFQYYREEENGRGNFPPRFSGLQFPNYSSELNVNALELDDSALYLCASSMTGHAGYTFGSGTRLTVV.

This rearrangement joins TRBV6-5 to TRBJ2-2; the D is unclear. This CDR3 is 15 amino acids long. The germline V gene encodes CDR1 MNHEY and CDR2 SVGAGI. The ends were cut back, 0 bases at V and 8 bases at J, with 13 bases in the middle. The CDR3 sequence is CASSYSIEVSGELFF. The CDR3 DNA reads TGTGCCAGCAGTTACTCGATCGAGGTATCGGGGGAGCTGTTTTTT.

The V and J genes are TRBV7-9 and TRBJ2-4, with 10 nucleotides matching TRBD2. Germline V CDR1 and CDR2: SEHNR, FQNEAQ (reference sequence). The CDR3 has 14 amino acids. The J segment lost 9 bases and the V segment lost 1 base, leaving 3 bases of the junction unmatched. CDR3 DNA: TGTGCCAGCAGCTTAGGGGTAGCGGGAGGCATTCAGTACTTC. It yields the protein CASSLGVAGGIQYF. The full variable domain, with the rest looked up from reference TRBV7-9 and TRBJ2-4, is DTGVSQNPRHKITKRGQNVTFRCDPISEHNRLYWYRQTLGQGPEFLTYFQNEAQLEKSRLLSDRFSAERPKGSFSTLEIQRTEQGDSAMYLCASSLGVAGGIQYFGAGTRLSVL.

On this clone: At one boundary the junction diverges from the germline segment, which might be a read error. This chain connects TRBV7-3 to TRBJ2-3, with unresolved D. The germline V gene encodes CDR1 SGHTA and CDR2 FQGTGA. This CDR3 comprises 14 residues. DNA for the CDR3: TGTGCCAGCCGCTTAAGTGCGGTGGCAGATACGCAGTATTTT. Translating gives CASRLSAVADTQYF.

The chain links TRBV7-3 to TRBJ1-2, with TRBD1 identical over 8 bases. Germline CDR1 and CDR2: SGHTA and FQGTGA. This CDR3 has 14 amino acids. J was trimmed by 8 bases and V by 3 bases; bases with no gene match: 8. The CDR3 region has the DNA TGTGCCAGCAGCTTTAGCGGACAGGGAGGGGGCTACACCTTC. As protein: CASSFSGQGGGYTF.

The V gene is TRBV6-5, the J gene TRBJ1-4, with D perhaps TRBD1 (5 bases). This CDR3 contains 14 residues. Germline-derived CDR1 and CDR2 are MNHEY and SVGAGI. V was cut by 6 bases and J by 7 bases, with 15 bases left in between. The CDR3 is CASSRTQGGEKLFF. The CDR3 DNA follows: TGTGCCAGCAGCCGAACTCAGGGCGGTGAAAAACTGTTTTTT.

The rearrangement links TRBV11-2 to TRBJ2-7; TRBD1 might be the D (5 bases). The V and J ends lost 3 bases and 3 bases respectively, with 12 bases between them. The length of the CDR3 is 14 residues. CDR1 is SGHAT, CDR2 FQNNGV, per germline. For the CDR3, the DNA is TGTGCCAGCAGCTTTGGGGCCAATAGCTACGAGCAGTACTTC. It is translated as CASSFGANSYEQYF. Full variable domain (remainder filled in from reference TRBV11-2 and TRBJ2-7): EAGVAQSPRYKIIEKRQSVAFWCNPISGHATLYWYQQILGQGPKLLIQFQNNGVVDDSQLPKDRFSAERLKGVDSTLKIQPAKLEDSAVYLCASSFGANSYEQYFGPGTRLTVT.

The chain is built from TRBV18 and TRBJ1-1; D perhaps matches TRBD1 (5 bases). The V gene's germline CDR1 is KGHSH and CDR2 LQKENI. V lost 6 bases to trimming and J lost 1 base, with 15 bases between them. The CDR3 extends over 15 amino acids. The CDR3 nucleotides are TGTGCCAGCTCCCCGATCACAGGTACGAACACTGAAGCTTTCTTT. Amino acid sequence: CASSPITGTNTEAFF.

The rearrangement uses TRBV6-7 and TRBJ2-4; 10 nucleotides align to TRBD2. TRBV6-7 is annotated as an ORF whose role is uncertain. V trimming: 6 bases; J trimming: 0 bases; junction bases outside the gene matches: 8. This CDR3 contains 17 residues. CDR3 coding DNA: TGTGCCAGCAGGAGCGGGAGGGATGTTATAGCCAAAAACATTCAGTACTTC. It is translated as CASRSGRDVIAKNIQYF.

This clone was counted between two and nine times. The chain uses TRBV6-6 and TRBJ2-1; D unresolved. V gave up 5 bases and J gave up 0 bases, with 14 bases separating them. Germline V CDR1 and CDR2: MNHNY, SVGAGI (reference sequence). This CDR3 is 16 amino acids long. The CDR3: CASSRPLTSSYNEQFF. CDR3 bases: TGTGCCAGCAGTCGACCCCTTACGAGCTCCTACAATGAGCAGTTCTTC.

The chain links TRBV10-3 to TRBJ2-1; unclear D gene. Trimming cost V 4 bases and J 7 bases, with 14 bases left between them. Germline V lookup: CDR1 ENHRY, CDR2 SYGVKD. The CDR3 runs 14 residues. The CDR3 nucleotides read TGTGCCATCAGTGCTCGCGGAGAGGCAAATGAGCAGTTCTTC. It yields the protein CAISARGEANEQFF.

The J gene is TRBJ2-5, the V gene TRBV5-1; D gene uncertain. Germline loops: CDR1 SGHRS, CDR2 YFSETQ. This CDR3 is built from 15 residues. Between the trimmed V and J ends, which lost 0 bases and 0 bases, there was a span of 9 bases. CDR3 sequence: CASSLARIHQETQYF. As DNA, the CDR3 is TGCGCCAGCAGCTTGGCGAGGATCCACCAAGAGACCCAGTACTTC.

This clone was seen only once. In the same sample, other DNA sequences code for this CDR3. CDR3 region: CATSDPSTDTQYF. The CDR3 DNA reads as TGTGCCACCAGTGACCCAAGCACAGATACGCAGTATTTT. The chain links TRBV24-1 to TRBJ2-3; D unresolved. Per the germline V gene, CDR1 is KGHDR and CDR2 is SFDVKD. The CDR3 is made up of 13 amino acids. V was shortened by 4 bases and J by 0 bases, with 4 bases between the two germline ends.

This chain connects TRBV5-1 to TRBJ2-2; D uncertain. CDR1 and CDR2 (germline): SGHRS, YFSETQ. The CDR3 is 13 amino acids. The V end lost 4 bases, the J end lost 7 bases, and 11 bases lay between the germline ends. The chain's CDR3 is CASSPFRLGELFF. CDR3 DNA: TGCGCCAGCAGCCCCTTCAGGCTCGGGGAGCTGTTTTTT.

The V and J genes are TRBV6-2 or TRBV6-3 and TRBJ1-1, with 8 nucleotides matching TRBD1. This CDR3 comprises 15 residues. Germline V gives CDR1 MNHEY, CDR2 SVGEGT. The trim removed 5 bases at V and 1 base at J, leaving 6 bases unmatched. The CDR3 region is CASSNSGGKNTEAFF. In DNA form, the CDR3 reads TGTGCCAGCAGTAATTCAGGGGGCAAGAACACTGAAGCTTTCTTT.

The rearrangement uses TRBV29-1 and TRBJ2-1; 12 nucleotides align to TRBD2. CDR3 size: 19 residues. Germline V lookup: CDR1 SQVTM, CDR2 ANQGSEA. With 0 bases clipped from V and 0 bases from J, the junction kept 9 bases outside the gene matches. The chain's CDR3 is CSVEDFLAGGPRSYNEQFF. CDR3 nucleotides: TGCAGCGTTGAAGATTTCCTAGCGGGAGGGCCTCGCTCCTACAATGAGCAGTTCTTC.

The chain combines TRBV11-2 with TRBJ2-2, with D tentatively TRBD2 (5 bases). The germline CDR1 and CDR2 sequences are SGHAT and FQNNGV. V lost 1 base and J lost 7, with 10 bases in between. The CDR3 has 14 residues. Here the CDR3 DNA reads TGTGCCAGCAGCTTAGTCACTAGGATCGGGGAGCTGTTTTTT. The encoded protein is CASSLVTRIGELFF. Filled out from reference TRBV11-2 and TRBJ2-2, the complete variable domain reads EAGVAQSPRYKIIEKRQSVAFWCNPISGHATLYWYQQILGQGPKLLIQFQNNGVVDDSQLPKDRFSAERLKGVDSTLKIQPAKLEDSAVYLCASSLVTRIGELFFGEGSRLTVL.

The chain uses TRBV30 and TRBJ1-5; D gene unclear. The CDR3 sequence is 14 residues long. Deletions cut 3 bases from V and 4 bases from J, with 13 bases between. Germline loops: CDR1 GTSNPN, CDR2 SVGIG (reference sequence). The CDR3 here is CAWRGPGGNQPQHF. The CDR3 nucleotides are TGTGCCTGGAGAGGACCGGGAGGGAATCAGCCCCAGCATTTT.

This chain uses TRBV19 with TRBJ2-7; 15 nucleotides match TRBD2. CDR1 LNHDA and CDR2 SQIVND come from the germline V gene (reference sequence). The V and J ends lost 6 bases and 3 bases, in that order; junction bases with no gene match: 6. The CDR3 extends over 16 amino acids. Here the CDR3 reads CASRGTSGRYLYEQYF. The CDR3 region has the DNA TGTGCCAGTAGAGGGACTAGCGGGAGGTACCTCTACGAGCAGTACTTC. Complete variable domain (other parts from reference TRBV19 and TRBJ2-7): DGGITQSPKYLFRKEGQNVTLSCEQNLNHDAMYWYRQDPGQGLRLIYYSQIVNDFQKGDIAEGYSVSREKKESFPLTVTSAQKNPTAFYLCASRGTSGRYLYEQYFGPGTRLTVT.